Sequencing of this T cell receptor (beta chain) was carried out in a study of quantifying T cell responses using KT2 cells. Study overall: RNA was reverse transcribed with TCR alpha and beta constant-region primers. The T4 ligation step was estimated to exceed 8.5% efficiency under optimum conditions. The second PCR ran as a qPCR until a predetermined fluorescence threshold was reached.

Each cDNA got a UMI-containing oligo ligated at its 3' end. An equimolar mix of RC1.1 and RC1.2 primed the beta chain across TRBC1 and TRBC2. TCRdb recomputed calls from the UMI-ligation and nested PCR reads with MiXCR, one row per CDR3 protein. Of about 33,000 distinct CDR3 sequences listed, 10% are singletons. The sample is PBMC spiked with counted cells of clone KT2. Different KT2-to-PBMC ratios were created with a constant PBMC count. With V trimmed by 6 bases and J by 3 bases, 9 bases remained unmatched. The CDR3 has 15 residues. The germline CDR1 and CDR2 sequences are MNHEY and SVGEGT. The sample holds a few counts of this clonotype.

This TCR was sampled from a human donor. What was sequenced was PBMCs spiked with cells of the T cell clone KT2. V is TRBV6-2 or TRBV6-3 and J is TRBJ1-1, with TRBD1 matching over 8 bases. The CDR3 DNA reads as TGTGCCAGCAGACCCACCGGGACAGGCCACACTGAAGCTTTCTTT. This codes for CASRPTGTGHTEAFF.